One and the same sample provided the 29 T cell receptor beta chains below, sequenced in a study of response to subunit inactivated influenza vaccine (dated by TCRdb to the late 2010s). Library method: RT-PCR. The data were produced on an Illumina HiSeq 2500. In TCRdb, the public reads were trimmed at Q25 with fastp and aligned with MiXCR, with productive beta chains retained. Every entry covers one CDR3 protein and lists the most common genes and DNA from its rows. This sample has 610,000 or so distinct CDR3 sequences in its table, and 12% to 15% of those were observed once. Around 10% of the sample lies in the top ten. Material: PBMCs from blood, obtained about 12 days after vaccination. These receptors all come from a man between 50 and 59 years old who received an inactivated influenza vaccine. Donor details come from another sample of the same person, matched by shared clones.

This clonotype was counted between two and nine times. V and J are TRBV7-9 and TRBJ2-7; the D is unclear. The CDR3 covers 12 residues. Germline V gene data show CDR1 as SEHNR and CDR2 as FQNEAQ (reference sequence). With 0 bases removed from V and 2 bases from J, the gap between germline ends came to 2 bases. CDR3 nucleotide sequence: TGTGCCAGCAGCTTAGCGACCTACGAGCAGTACTTC. This sequence encodes CASSLATYEQYF.

J is TRBJ2-6 and V is TRBV7-2, with D possibly being TRBD1 (6 bases). The germline CDR1 and CDR2 sequences are SGHTA and FQGNSA. This CDR3 is built from 16 residues. The germline V and J ends were trimmed by 5 bases and 3 bases, with 14 bases remaining between them. In DNA form, the CDR3 reads TGTGCCAGCAGCCCGCCTAGGGGGAGTGGGGCCAACGTCCTGACTTTC. Encoded protein: CASSPPRGSGANVLTF.

The J gene is TRBJ2-7, the V gene TRBV20-1, with 13 positions matching TRBD2. Germline assignment: CDR1 DFQATT and CDR2 SNEGSKA (reference sequence). V lost 3 bases and J lost 1; bases outside the gene matches: 12. The CDR3 spans 18 residues. In DNA, the CDR3 is TGCAGTGCTAGGGACATACTAGCGGGGGGGCAGAGTTCCTACGAGCAGTACTTC. Amino acids: CSARDILAGGQSSYEQYF.

A few counts support this clonotype. CDR3 loop: CSAIDPGTSGSDTQYF. In nucleotides, the CDR3 is TGCAGTGCAATCGACCCCGGGACTAGCGGGTCAGATACGCAGTATTTT. The V gene is TRBV20-1, the J gene TRBJ2-3, with 12 bases matching TRBD2. Germline lookup yields CDR1 DFQATT and CDR2 SNEGSKA (reference sequence). V lost 6 bases to trimming and J lost 4 bases; unmatched junction nucleotides: 11. The CDR3 runs 16 residues.

This clonotype has ten or more counts. The chain links TRBV6-6 to TRBJ1-2; TRBD1 might be the D (6 bases). V lost 4 bases and J 1 base, leaving 7 bases between the germline ends. Germline CDR1 is MNHNY and CDR2 is SVGAGI (reference sequence). The CDR3 extends over 13 amino acids. The CDR3 DNA reads as TGTGCCAGCAGTTCGGACAGTAACTATGGCTACACCTTC. It codes for CASSSDSNYGYTF.

The V call is TRBV6-2 or TRBV6-3, the J call TRBJ1-1; the D is unclear. Looked up from germline, CDR1 is MNHEY and CDR2 is SVGEGT. V lost 2 bases and J 1 base, leaving 11 bases between the germline ends. The CDR3 consists of 15 residues. The CDR3, as DNA: TGTGCCAGCAGTTACCACGGCAGCTCGAACACTGAAGCTTTCTTT. It is translated as CASSYHGSSNTEAFF.

This clonotype was detected many times. This chain uses TRBV7-9 with TRBJ2-7, with D tentatively TRBD2 (5 bases). Germline V gives CDR1 SEHNR, CDR2 FQNEAQ (reference sequence). Trimming took 1 base from V and 2 from J, leaving 9 bases between them. The CDR3 spans 14 residues. The CDR3 reads CASSLGGSTYEQYF. As DNA, the CDR3 is TGTGCCAGCAGCTTAGGAGGGTCCACCTACGAGCAGTACTTC.

This chain links TRBV20-1 with TRBJ1-5; possible D gene TRBD1, 5 bases. Germline values: CDR1 DFQATT, CDR2 SNEGSKA (reference sequence). Trimming cost V 6 bases and J 7 bases, with 16 bases left between them. This CDR3 contains 13 residues. CDR3 amino acids: CSAPLGGAQPQHF. For the CDR3, the DNA is TGCAGTGCCCCGCTGGGGGGAGCGCAGCCCCAGCATTTT.

The chain couples TRBV5-6 to TRBJ2-2, with 8 bases lining up with TRBD2. V lost 2 bases to trimming and J lost 4 bases; unmatched junction nucleotides: 7. CDR1 and CDR2 from the germline V gene are SGHDT and YYEEEE. This CDR3 spans 16 amino acids. Here the CDR3 DNA reads TGTGCCAGCAGCTTAACCGGGACTAGAGGCACCGGGGAGCTGTTTTTT. Its translation is CASSLTGTRGTGELFF.

This clonotype was counted a few times. The chain uses TRBV20-1 and TRBJ2-1; 9 nucleotides agree with TRBD2. The CDR3 runs 14 residues. CDR1 is DFQATT, CDR2 SNEGSKA, per germline (reference sequence). V lost 1 base and J lost 8; bases outside the gene matches: 6. In DNA, the CDR3 is TGCAGTGCTAGAGTTGGGGCTAGCGGGGATGAGCAGTTCTTC. Amino acid sequence: CSARVGASGDEQFF.

This clonotype was seen a few times. The chain links TRBV18 to TRBJ2-6; unclear D gene. Germline V gives CDR1 KGHSH, CDR2 LQKENI. V lost 3 bases to trimming and J lost 1 base, with 4 bases between them. The CDR3 runs 14 residues. This CDR3 is CASSPLSGANVLTF. The DNA of the CDR3 is TGTGCCAGCTCACCCCTATCTGGGGCCAACGTCCTGACTTTC.

The V and J genes are TRBV7-9 and TRBJ2-7; a weak D match, TRBD1 (6 bases). Trimming took 5 bases from V and 3 from J, leaving 17 bases between them. Per the germline V gene, CDR1 is SEHNR and CDR2 is FQNEAQ (reference sequence). This CDR3 comprises 15 residues. The CDR3 bases are TGTGCCAGCAGCCCACCGGGGACACAGAACTACGAGCAGTACTTC. This sequence encodes CASSPPGTQNYEQYF.

The chain employs TRBV6-2 or TRBV6-3 and TRBJ2-7; D unclear. Trimming removed 5 bases from V and 7 bases from J, with 12 bases in between. This CDR3 has 12 amino acids. Looked up from germline, CDR1 is MNHEY and CDR2 is SVGEGT. Here the CDR3 reads CASSPTAREQYF. CDR3 DNA: TGTGCCAGCAGTCCAACAGCGAGAGAGCAGTACTTC.

V usage is TRBV12-3 or TRBV12-4 and J usage is TRBJ1-3, with D uncertain. This CDR3 is 10 amino acids long. Trimming cost V 7 bases and J 11 bases, with 9 bases left between them. The CDR3 protein is CASMRGPIYF. The CDR3 bases are TGTGCCAGCATGCGGGGTCCCATATATTTT.

CDR3: CSASPREGIRNEQFF. DNA for the CDR3: TGCAGTGCTAGCCCGCGGGAGGGAATTAGAAATGAGCAGTTCTTC. The chain is built from TRBV20-1 and TRBJ2-1; TRBD2 matches at 9 bases. V trimming: 3 bases; J trimming: 7 bases; junction bases outside the gene matches: 10. This CDR3 contains 15 residues. Germline assignment: CDR1 DFQATT and CDR2 SNEGSKA (reference sequence).

J is TRBJ2-5 and V is TRBV30, with D tentatively TRBD2 (7 bases). From germline, CDR1 is GTSNPN and CDR2 SVGIG (reference sequence). Trimming removed 0 bases at V and 5 bases at J, with 19 bases between. This CDR3 region has 16 residues. The CDR3 DNA follows: TGTGCCTGGAGTGTACGAGTAGGGGGGGCGAGGGAGACCCAGTACTTC. This sequence encodes CAWSVRVGGARETQYF.

V usage is TRBV28 and J usage is TRBJ2-1; 10 bases fit TRBD2. Looked up from germline, CDR1 is MDHEN and CDR2 is SYDVKM. J was trimmed by 4 bases and V by 8 bases; bases with no gene match: 5. The CDR3 is 14 amino acids. The CDR3 region is CASGTSGVYNEQFF. The CDR3 nucleotides are TGTGCCAGCGGAACTAGCGGGGTGTACAATGAGCAGTTCTTC. Filled out from reference TRBV28 and TRBJ2-1, the complete variable domain reads DVKVTQSSRYLVKRTGEKVFLECVQDMDHENMFWYRQDPGLGLRLIYFSYDVKMKEKGDIPEGYSVSREKKERFSLILESASTNQTSMYLCASGTSGVYNEQFFGPGTRLTVL.

This clonotype was recorded at least ten times. The CDR3 region has the DNA TGTGCCAGCAGTTTATTTCAGCGAAACACCATATATTTT. Translated: CASSLFQRNTIYF. The J gene is TRBJ1-3, the V gene TRBV12-3 or TRBV12-4; D not certain. The CDR3 consists of 13 residues. V lost 2 bases and J 5 bases, leaving 7 bases between the germline ends.

V is TRBV7-8 and J is TRBJ2-4; TRBD1 is a possible D gene (5 bases). Germline CDR1 reads SGHVS; CDR2 reads FQNEAQ. The CDR3 covers 17 residues. Trimming stripped 1 base from V and 0 bases from J, with 13 bases between. The DNA of the CDR3 is TGTGCCAGCAGCTTAGTCTCAGGGCGCATAGCCAAAAACATTCAGTACTTC. Amino acid sequence: CASSLVSGRIAKNIQYF.

This clonotype was found many times. This chain uses TRBV12-3 or TRBV12-4 with TRBJ1-1, with D possibly being TRBD1 (5 bases). The CDR3 totals 13 residues. The V end was cut by 7 bases, the J end by 1 base, with 10 bases between. CDR3 DNA sequence: TGTGCCAGCAAGGGGCTGAGGAACACTGAAGCTTTCTTT. This gives the protein CASKGLRNTEAFF.

This chain connects TRBV6-2 or TRBV6-3 to TRBJ2-5; D is perhaps TRBD2 (5 bases). CDR1 MNHEY and CDR2 SVGEGT come from the germline V gene. The CDR3 runs 14 residues. V was pared by 4 bases and J by 0 bases, with 9 bases between. DNA of the CDR3: TGTGCCAGCAGTTCCTTGGACTACCAAGAGACCCAGTACTTC. It translates to CASSSLDYQETQYF.

The rearrangement links TRBV6-1 to TRBJ1-2; 8 nucleotides align to TRBD1. V shed 6 bases, J shed 4 bases, and the junction held 10 bases outside the gene matches. The CDR3 spans 15 residues. The germline V gene encodes CDR1 MNHNS and CDR2 SASEGT. The CDR3 sequence is CASRTRGQGPYGYTF. Written as DNA, the CDR3 is TGTGCCAGCAGAACCCGCGGACAGGGTCCCTATGGCTACACCTTC.

This clonotype was counted between two and nine times. CDR3 region: CASRYGTANTEAFF. The CDR3 DNA sequence: TGTGCCAGCAGATATGGCACAGCGAACACTGAAGCTTTCTTT. The gene calls are TRBV12-3 or TRBV12-4 and TRBJ1-1; no clear D. Trimming pared 6 bases from V and 1 base from J, leaving 12 bases between. CDR3 length: 14 amino acids.

The genes are TRBV29-1 and TRBJ2-2, with D perhaps matching TRBD1 (5 bases). The ends were cut back, 4 bases at V and 5 bases at J, with 20 bases in the middle. CDR1 is SQVTM and CDR2 is ANQGSEA in the germline V gene. The CDR3 is 16 residues long. The CDR3 DNA sequence: TGCAGCGTTGCTGCGTCGAAAGGCGCAGGGACCGGGGAGCTGTTTTTT. Its translation is CSVAASKGAGTGELFF.

This clonotype was seen a handful of times. The chain links TRBV12-3 or TRBV12-4 to TRBJ1-1; D call uncertain. V was clipped by 4 bases and J by 1 base, with 13 bases between them. This CDR3 comprises 15 residues. CDR3 in DNA: TGTGCCAGCAGTTCTCTAGGACGGGAGAACACTGAAGCTTTCTTT. Translating it yields CASSSLGRENTEAFF.

This clonotype has just a few counts. The chain recombines TRBV9 with TRBJ2-5; D may correspond to TRBD1 or TRBD2 (5 bases each). V was pared by 1 base and J by 3 bases, with 25 bases between. The germline CDR1 and CDR2 sequences are SGDLS and YYNGEE. The CDR3 has 19 amino acids. The CDR3 sequence is CASSVSQARASRGEETQYF. CDR3 nucleotides: TGTGCCAGCAGCGTATCACAAGCTAGGGCTAGCAGAGGGGAAGAGACCCAGTACTTC.

This clonotype was counted between two and nine times. The V call is TRBV12-3 or TRBV12-4, the J call TRBJ2-5; D remains unclear. This CDR3 region has 14 residues. V was cut by 6 bases and J by 1 base, with 12 bases left in between. CDR3 DNA sequence: TGTGCCAGCAGAGTTTGGGGAACCCAAGAGACCCAGTACTTC. Its translation: CASRVWGTQETQYF.

J is TRBJ2-2 and V is TRBV14, with a tentative D call TRBD2 (5 bases). V lost 1 base to trimming and J lost 4 bases, with 10 bases between them. The CDR3 contains 15 residues. Germline-derived CDR1 and CDR2 are SGHDN and FVKESK. CDR3: CASSQVSGGTGELFF. In DNA, the CDR3 is TGTGCCAGCAGCCAAGTAAGCGGCGGCACCGGGGAGCTGTTTTTT.

The chain is built from TRBV20-1 and TRBJ2-3; 7 bases map to TRBD2. The germline gives CDR1 DFQATT, CDR2 SNEGSKA (reference sequence). The V and J ends lost 5 bases and 5 bases, in that order; junction bases with no gene match: 10. The CDR3 has 14 residues. The CDR3 loop reads CSAPKGTGGDTQYF. The CDR3 DNA reads TGCAGTGCTCCCAAGGGGACGGGAGGAGATACGCAGTATTTT.